Following are 9 T cell receptor beta chains from one sample sequenced in a study of beta chain features in type 1 diabetes. Study-wide points: There was a moderate but significant shortening of TCRB CDR3s in all four CD4+ subsets of Type 1 diabetes patients.

Antigens of these TCRs are unknown. The study reverse transcribed the entire isolated RNA, so it sequenced expressed TCRB transcripts. Sequenced by immunoSEQ multiplex PCR; TCRdb stores in-frame clones only, minus some. The data hold hundreds of thousands of clones, with about 14% observed a single time. Sequenced input: naive CD4+ T cells from blood. The receptors originated from a man between 18 and 29 years old with type 1 diabetes.

This chain connects TRBV6-6 to TRBJ1-1; D is uncertain. The CDR3 contains 11 residues. CDR1 is MNHNY and CDR2 is SVGAGI in the germline V gene (reference sequence). Trimming stripped 5 bases from V and 10 bases from J, with 11 bases between. The CDR3: CASSPSGVAFF. CDR3 bases: TGTGCCAGCAGTCCGAGCGGGGTAGCTTTCTTT.

This clone was counted between two and nine times. The J gene is TRBJ1-2, the V gene TRBV7-9, with D possibly matching TRBD1 (5 bases). V was clipped by 6 bases and J by 5 bases, with 13 bases between them. Germline V gene sequence: CDR1 SEHNR, CDR2 FQNEAQ (reference sequence). The CDR3 has 13 amino acids. In nucleotides, the CDR3 is TGTGCCAGCAGTCGGGACCATGAATATGGCTACACCTTC. It specifies CASSRDHEYGYTF.

This clone occurred a few times. V gene TRBV28 combines with J gene TRBJ2-7, with TRBD2 matching 10 bases. This CDR3 contains 16 residues. CDR1 MDHEN and CDR2 SYDVKM come from the germline V gene. The ends lost 2 bases at V and 4 bases at J; junction bases unmatched: 8. CDR3 residues: CASSLVSSGRLYEQYF. CDR3 in DNA: TGTGCCAGCAGTTTAGTATCTAGCGGGAGACTGTACGAGCAGTACTTC.

The chain couples TRBV9 to TRBJ1-4, with unresolved D. The CDR3 runs to 16 residues. Between the trimmed V and J ends, which lost 0 bases and 0 bases, there was a span of 9 bases. Looked up from germline, CDR1 is SGDLS and CDR2 is YYNGEE. The CDR3: CASSVGARSTNEKLFF. The CDR3 DNA sequence: TGTGCCAGCAGCGTAGGTGCGAGATCAACTAATGAAAAACTGTTTTTT. The full variable domain, its missing parts supplied by reference TRBV9 and TRBJ1-4, is DSGVTQTPKHLITATGQRVTLRCSPRSGDLSVYWYQQSLDQGLQFLIQYYNGEERAKGNILERFSAQQFPDLHSELNLSSLELGDSALYFCASSVGARSTNEKLFFGSGTQLSVL.

J is TRBJ1-1 and V is TRBV5-1; D is uncertain. Between the trimmed V and J ends, which lost 5 bases and 3 bases, there was a span of 14 bases. Germline V lookup: CDR1 SGHRS, CDR2 YFSETQ. This CDR3 comprises 14 residues. DNA of the CDR3: TGCGCCAGCAGTGGTGAAGGGAGGGACACTGAAGCTTTCTTT. The encoded protein is CASSGEGRDTEAFF.

This clone has just a few counts. This chain connects TRBV7-2 to TRBJ2-2; 10 bases match TRBD2. This CDR3 is built from 15 residues. Germline V gene lookup returns CDR1 SGHTA and CDR2 FQGNSA. V trimming: 6 bases; J trimming: 3 bases; junction bases outside the gene matches: 4. Here the CDR3 DNA reads TGTGCCAGCAGGTTACTAGCGGGACACACCGGGGAGCTGTTTTTT. Translation gives CASRLLAGHTGELFF. Full variable domain (rest looked up from reference TRBV7-2 and TRBJ2-2): GAGVSQSPSNKVTEKGKDVELRCDPISGHTALYWYRQSLGQGLEFLIYFQGNSAPDKSGLPSDRFSAERTGGSVSTLTIQRTQQEDSAVYLCASRLLAGHTGELFFGEGSRLTVL.

With respect to this clone: Distinct nucleotide sequences in the sample also encode this CDR3. This chain connects TRBV30 to TRBJ1-2; no reliable D call. Trimming left V 3 bases short and J 4 bases short, with 6 bases between. The CDR3 covers 11 residues. Per the germline V gene, CDR1 is GTSNPN and CDR2 is SVGIG (reference sequence). In nucleotides, the CDR3 is TGTGCCTGGAGCTTATCCTATGGCTACACCTTC. It yields the protein CAWSLSYGYTF.

This clone appeared a few times. Other DNA sequences in this specimen translate into the identical CDR3. This chain uses TRBV7-9 with TRBJ1-5; TRBD1 is a possible D gene (5 bases). The CDR3 runs 13 residues. V was trimmed by 1 base and J by 7 bases, leaving 8 bases between them. Germline V gene sequence: CDR1 SEHNR, CDR2 FQNEAQ (reference sequence). The CDR3 is CASSLGGEQPQHF. The CDR3 coding sequence is TGTGCCAGCAGCTTAGGAGGGGAACAGCCCCAGCATTTT.

V usage is TRBV10-3 and J usage is TRBJ2-1, with D perhaps assigned TRBD1 or TRBD2 (5 bases each). Trimming took 5 bases from V and 9 from J, leaving 17 bases between them. The CDR3 has 14 residues. Per the germline V gene, CDR1 is ENHRY and CDR2 is SYGVKD. For the CDR3, the DNA is TGTGCCATCAGTCCACCGGGACCGGATCGTGAGCAGTTCTTC. This gives the protein CAISPPGPDREQFF.